The present T cell receptor beta chain was sequenced within a study of cytomegalovirus exposure and HLA in healthy donors. The J segment lost 5 bases and the V segment lost 4 bases, leaving 15 bases of the junction unmatched. Germline CDR1 is SGHVS and CDR2 is FQNEAQ. This CDR3 is 18 amino acids long. The PCR ran on 60 Vbeta and 13 Jbeta primers. Method: immunoSEQ multiplex PCR; TCRdb's copy keeps in-frame clones and lacks some. Among 150,000 to 200,000 clones listed, 80% to 85% were seen once. Sequenced material: PBMCs. This sequence was found in a woman in her thirties or forties in good health and CMV-seronegative. The gene calls are TRBV7-8 and TRBJ2-1; the match to TRBD2 covers 9 bases. CDR3 in DNA: TGTGCCAGCAGCTCTCGCCCCACCGGCCTAGCGGGACACAATGAGCAGTTCTTC. It translates to CASSSRPTGLAGHNEQFF.